The rows below give T cell receptor beta chains drawn from one sample of a study of CD8+CD57+ T cells in acquired aplastic anemia. A single record per CDR3 protein comes from TCRdb applying MiXCR to the reads. The sample contains about 190,000 distinct CDR3 sequences, about 53% of which appear only once. Sequences were obtained from sorted CD4+, CD8+, or CD8+CD57+ T cells (not recorded which) from PBMCs. These receptors were taken from a human donor in good health, serving as a control. Both conserved end residues are part of each CDR3. A D gene is named only where the DNA matches it firmly. Size tells how often a clone was seen (once, few, many) or the class of an expanded clone, and some rows leave it out.

size,D,V,J,CDR3,DNA
.,.,TRBV2,TRBJ2-3,CASSLKGGGGGGWYSTDTQYF,TGTGCCAGCAGTTTGAAGGGGGGAGGGGGCGGTGGGTGGTACTCCACAGATACGCAGTATTTT
.,.,TRBV10-2,TRBJ2-7,CASSPGPAREQNF,TGCGCCAGCAGCCCGGGACCTGCGAGGGAGCAGAACTTC
.,.,TRBV10-2,TRBJ1-1,CASSLSTNTEAFF,TGCGCCAGCAGCCTATCGACGAACACTGAGGCTTTCTTT
.,.,TRBV15,TRBJ1-4,CATSSVMGATNEKLFF,TGTGCCACCAGCAGTGTGATGGGGGCAACTAATGAAAAACTGTTTTTT
many,.,TRBV6-2/TRBV6-3,TRBJ1-2,CASRAGNNYGYTF,TGTGCCAGCAGGGCAGGGAATAACTATGGCTACACCTTC
many,.,TRBV6-2/TRBV6-3,TRBJ2-7,CASRTTGFSYEQYF,TGTGCCAGCAGGACGACAGGATTTTCCTACGAGCAGTACTTC
many,.,TRBV14,TRBJ2-7,CASSQVQGSYEQYF,TGTGCCAGCAGCCAAGTCCAGGGCTCCTACGAGCAGTACTTC
.,.,TRBV10-3,TRBJ2-3,CAIRGLTGASTDTQYF,TGTGCCATCAGAGGCCTGACAGGCGCCAGCACAGATACGCAGTATTTT
many,.,TRBV6-5,TRBJ2-1,CASSYSGPGLRYNEQFF,TGTGCCAGCAGTTACTCGGGCCCGGGGTTGCGGTACAATGAGCAGTTCTTC
.,.,TRBV7-8,TRBJ2-5,CASSDRRGRKTQYF,TGTGCCAGCAGTGATCGGCGGGGGCGGAAGACCCAGTACTTC
many,TRBD2,TRBV10-3,TRBJ2-5,CAIATSEGTETQYF,TGTGCCATCGCGACTAGCGAGGGGACGGAGACCCAGTACTTC
.,.,TRBV29-1,TRBJ1-2,CSVEKSLMGGYTF,TGCAGCGTTGAAAAGAGCCTAATGGGTGGCTACACCTTC
many,.,TRBV19,TRBJ1-2,CASSTREINYGYTF,TGTGCCAGTAGTACAAGGGAAATTAACTATGGCTACACCTTC
many,TRBD1,TRBV24-1,TRBJ2-4,CATSTGAKNIQYF,TGTGCCACCAGTACAGGGGCAAAAAACATTCAGTACTTC
once,TRBD1,TRBV5-1,TRBJ1-3,CASSMPGGIGNTIYF,TGCGCCAGCAGCATGCCAGGGGGGATTGGAAACACCATATATTTT
many,TRBD1,TRBV12-3/TRBV12-4,TRBJ1-1,CASKKTGANTEAFF,TGTGCCAGCAAGAAGACAGGGGCCAACACTGAAGCTTTCTTT
many,.,TRBV6-2/TRBV6-3,TRBJ2-3,CASSYVTRLTSTDTQYF,TGTGCCAGCAGTTACGTCACTAGATTAACTAGCACAGATACGCAGTATTTT
many,.,TRBV20-1,TRBJ1-1,CSAIPTGEAFF,TGCAGTGCTATTCCGACAGGAGAAGCTTTCTTT
.,TRBD2,TRBV9,TRBJ2-3,CASSVVASGSSDTQYF,TGTGCCAGCAGCGTAGTGGCTAGCGGGAGTTCGGATACGCAGTATTTT
once,.,TRBV15,TRBJ2-5,CATSSLAIAQEIQYF,TGTGCCACCAGCAGCCTCGCTATAGCACAAGAGATCCAGTACTTC
many,.,TRBV20-1,TRBJ1-3,CSARGGRHSGNTIYF,TGCAGTGCTAGAGGGGGACGCCACTCTGGAAACACCATATATTTT
.,TRBD1,TRBV9,TRBJ1-5,CASSVTGQATPSQPQHF,TGTGCCAGCAGCGTAACCGGACAGGCAACGCCAAGTCAGCCCCAGCATTTT
.,TRBD1,TRBV29-1,TRBJ1-2,CSVEDRRDRGRLDGYTF,TGCAGCGTTGAAGATCGCCGGGACAGGGGGCGCCTCGATGGCTACACCTTC
.,.,TRBV9,TRBJ2-7,CASSVAAGSYEQYF,TGTGCCAGCAGCGTAGCGGCGGGGAGCTACGAGCAGTACTTC
few,.,TRBV10-2,TRBJ2-1,CASRARAEGGNEQFF,TGCGCCAGCAGGGCCCGAGCGGAGGGGGGCAATGAGCAGTTCTTC
.,.,TRBV9,TRBJ2-1,CASSVYQNSYNEQFF,TGTGCCAGCAGCGTATACCAGAACTCCTACAATGAGCAGTTCTTC
many,TRBD1,TRBV5-1,TRBJ1-4,CASRTVGGDEKLFF,TGCGCCAGCAGGACAGTAGGGGGCGATGAAAAACTGTTTTTT
many,TRBD1,TRBV12-3/TRBV12-4,TRBJ1-1,CASRQGWSTEAFF,TGTGCCAGCCGACAGGGATGGAGCACTGAAGCTTTCTTT
many,.,TRBV6-2/TRBV6-3,TRBJ1-2,CASSYGGIGGYTF,TGTGCCAGCAGTTACGGGGGAATCGGTGGCTACACCTTC
.,.,TRBV10-2,TRBJ2-7,CASNAGTDEQYF,TGCGCCAGCAACGCCGGGACGGACGAGCAGTACTTC
once,.,TRBV7-2,TRBJ1-1,CASSLQASGNTEAFF,TGTGCCAGCAGCTTACAGGCCTCTGGAAACACTGAAGCTTTCTTT
.,.,TRBV28,TRBJ1-4,CASSEGPFDLFF,TGTGCCAGCTCCGAAGGGCCTTTTGATCTGTTTTTT
many,TRBD1,TRBV20-1,TRBJ1-2,CSARQGADYGYTF,TGCAGTGCCAGACAGGGGGCAGACTATGGCTACACCTTC
many,TRBD2,TRBV4-2,TRBJ2-5,CASSQGLLAGGRETQYF,TGTGCCAGCAGCCAAGGTTTACTAGCGGGGGGGCGAGAGACCCAGTACTTC
few,.,TRBV25-1,TRBJ1-1,CASSGGGGTEAFF,TGTGCCAGCAGCGGGGGTGGTGGCACTGAAGCTTTCTTT
few,TRBD1,TRBV7-9,TRBJ2-2,CASSLGQPTGELFF,TGTGCCAGCAGCTTGGGACAGCCCACCGGGGAGCTGTTTTTT
many,TRBD1,TRBV5-8,TRBJ1-6,CASSWDSPEYNSPLHF,TGTGCCAGCAGCTGGGACAGTCCGGAGTATAATTCACCCCTCCACTTT
.,.,TRBV24-1,TRBJ1-1,CATSDPARPTRAFF,TGTGCCACCAGTGATCCCGCCCGACCAACTCGGGCTTTCTTT
.,.,TRBV6-4,TRBJ1-1,CASSPYGGENTEAFF,TGTGCCAGCAGTCCGTACGGGGGGGAGAACACTGAAGCTTTCTTT
.,TRBD2,TRBV25-1,TRBJ2-5,CASSPGTSGRQETQYF,TGTGCCAGCAGTCCCGGGACTAGCGGGCGTCAAGAGACCCAGTACTTC
.,TRBD1,TRBV7-3,TRBJ1-1,CASSSETGVNTEAFF,TGTGCCAGCAGCTCGGAAACAGGGGTGAACACTGAAGCTTTCTTT
many,TRBD1,TRBV6-6,TRBJ2-7,CASVGEQGAHEQYF,TGTGCCAGCGTTGGTGAACAGGGGGCTCACGAGCAGTACTTC
many,.,TRBV7-6,TRBJ2-5,CASSLNWEETQYF,TGTGCCAGCAGCTTAAACTGGGAAGAGACCCAGTACTTC
.,.,TRBV7-9,TRBJ2-3,CASSEPVGTDTQYF,TGTGCCAGCAGTGAGCCCGTGGGCACAGATACGCAGTATTTT
.,TRBD1,TRBV10-2,TRBJ2-7,CASNAGTGAGYEQYF,TGCGCCAGCAACGCCGGGACAGGGGCTGGGTACGAGCAGTACTTC
few,TRBD2,TRBV24-1,TRBJ2-5,CATSAARGTSETQYF,TGTGCCACCAGTGCGGCGCGGGGGACCTCTGAGACCCAGTACTTC
many,TRBD1,TRBV6-1,TRBJ1-5,CASSWQGVSQPQHF,TGTGCCAGCAGTTGGCAGGGGGTTAGTCAGCCCCAGCATTTT
many,.,TRBV5-8,TRBJ2-5,CASRHRGEETQYF,TGTGCCAGCAGGCACCGGGGAGAAGAGACCCAGTACTTC
.,.,TRBV15,TRBJ2-2,CATSFFRESGELFF,TGTGCCACCAGCTTCTTTCGGGAGTCCGGGGAGCTGTTTTTT
many,.,TRBV19,TRBJ1-1,CASSIYSAGAEAFF,TGTGCCAGTAGTATTTATTCGGCAGGGGCCGAAGCTTTCTTT
many,.,TRBV6-6,TRBJ2-7,CASSYLGDSGEQYF,TGTGCCAGCAGTTACCTGGGTGATTCGGGGGAGCAGTACTTC
.,.,TRBV7-6,TRBJ2-1,CASSHESDTYNEQFF,TGTGCCAGCAGCCATGAGAGCGATACCTACAATGAGCAGTTCTTC
.,.,TRBV6-1,TRBJ1-3,CASREGQSSGNTIYF,TGTGCCAGCAGGGAAGGACAGAGCTCTGGAAACACCATATATTTT
.,.,TRBV20-1,TRBJ2-7,CSALAQTHYEQYF,TGCAGTGCTCTTGCCCAGACCCACTACGAGCAGTACTTC